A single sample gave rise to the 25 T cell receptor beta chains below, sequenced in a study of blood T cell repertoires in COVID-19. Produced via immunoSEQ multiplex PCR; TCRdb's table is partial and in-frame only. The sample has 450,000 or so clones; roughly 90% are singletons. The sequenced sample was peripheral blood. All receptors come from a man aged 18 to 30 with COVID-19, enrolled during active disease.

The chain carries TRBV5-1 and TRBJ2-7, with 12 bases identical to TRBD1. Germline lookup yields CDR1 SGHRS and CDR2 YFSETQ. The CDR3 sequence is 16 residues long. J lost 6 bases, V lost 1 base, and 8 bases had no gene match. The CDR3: CASSLSPGQGAFEQYF. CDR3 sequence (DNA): TGCGCCAGCAGCTTGTCCCCGGGACAGGGGGCTTTCGAGCAGTACTTC.

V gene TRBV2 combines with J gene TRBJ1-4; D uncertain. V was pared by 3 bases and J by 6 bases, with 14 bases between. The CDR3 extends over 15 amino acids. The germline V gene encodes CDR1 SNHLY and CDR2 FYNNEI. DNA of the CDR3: TGTGCCAGCAGTGAGGACTCCTCTACGTATGAAAAACTGTTTTTT. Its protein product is CASSEDSSTYEKLFF.

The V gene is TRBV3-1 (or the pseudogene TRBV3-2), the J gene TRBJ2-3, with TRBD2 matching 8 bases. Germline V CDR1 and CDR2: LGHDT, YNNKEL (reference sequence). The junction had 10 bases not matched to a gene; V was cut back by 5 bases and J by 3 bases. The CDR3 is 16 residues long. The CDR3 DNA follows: TGTGCCAGCAGCAACGCCACCGGGACTAGAACAGATACGCAGTATTTT. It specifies CASSNATGTRTDTQYF.

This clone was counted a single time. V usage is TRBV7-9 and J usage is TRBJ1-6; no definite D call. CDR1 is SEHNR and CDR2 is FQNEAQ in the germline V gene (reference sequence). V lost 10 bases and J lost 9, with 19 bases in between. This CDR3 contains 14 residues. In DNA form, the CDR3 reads TGTGCCACCCACCAGGACGGGATCCGTTCACCCCTCCACTTT. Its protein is CATHQDGIRSPLHF.

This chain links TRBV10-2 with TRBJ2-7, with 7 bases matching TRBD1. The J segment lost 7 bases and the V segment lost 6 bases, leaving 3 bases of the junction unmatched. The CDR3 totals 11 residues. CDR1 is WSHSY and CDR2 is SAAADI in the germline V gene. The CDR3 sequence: CASSARGEQYF. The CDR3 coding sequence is TGCGCCAGCAGCGCCAGGGGGGAGCAGTACTTC.

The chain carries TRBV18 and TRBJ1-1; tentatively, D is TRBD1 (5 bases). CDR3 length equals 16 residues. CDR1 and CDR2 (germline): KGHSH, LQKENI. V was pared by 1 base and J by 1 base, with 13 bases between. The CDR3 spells CASSPRVGQKNTEAFF. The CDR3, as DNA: TGTGCCAGCTCACCACGGGTCGGACAAAAGAACACTGAAGCTTTCTTT.

CDR3 in amino acids: CASSVPLAATTDTQYF. In DNA form, the CDR3 reads TGTGCCAGCAGCGTACCCCTAGCGGCTACCACAGATACGCAGTATTTT. The chain has TRBV9 and TRBJ2-3; 7 bases match TRBD2. Losses at the gene ends were 1 base for V and 2 bases for J; bases not matched to a gene: 7. This CDR3 is 16 amino acids long. Germline CDR1 SGDLS, CDR2 YYNGEE.

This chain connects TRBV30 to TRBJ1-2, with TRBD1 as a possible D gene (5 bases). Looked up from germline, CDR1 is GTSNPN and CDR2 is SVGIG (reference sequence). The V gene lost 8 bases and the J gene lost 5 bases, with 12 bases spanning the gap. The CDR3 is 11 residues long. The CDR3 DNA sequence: TGTGCCGGGGAGGGGTGGTATGGCTACACCTTC. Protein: CAGEGWYGYTF. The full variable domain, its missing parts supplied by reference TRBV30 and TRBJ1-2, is SQTIHQWPATLVQPVGSPLSLECTVEGTSNPNLYWYRQAAGRGLQLLFYSVGIGQISSEVPQNLSASRPQDRQFILSSKKLLLSDSGFYLCAGEGWYGYTFGSGTRLTVV.

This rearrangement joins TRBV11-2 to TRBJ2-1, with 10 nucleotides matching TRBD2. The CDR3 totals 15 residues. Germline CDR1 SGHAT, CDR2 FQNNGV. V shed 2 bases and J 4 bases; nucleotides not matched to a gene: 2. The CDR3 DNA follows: TGTGCCAGCAGCTTATGGACTAGCGGTTACAATGAGCAGTTCTTC. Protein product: CASSLWTSGYNEQFF. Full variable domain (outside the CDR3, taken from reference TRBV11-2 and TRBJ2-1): EAGVAQSPRYKIIEKRQSVAFWCNPISGHATLYWYQQILGQGPKLLIQFQNNGVVDDSQLPKDRFSAERLKGVDSTLKIQPAKLEDSAVYLCASSLWTSGYNEQFFGPGTRLTVL.

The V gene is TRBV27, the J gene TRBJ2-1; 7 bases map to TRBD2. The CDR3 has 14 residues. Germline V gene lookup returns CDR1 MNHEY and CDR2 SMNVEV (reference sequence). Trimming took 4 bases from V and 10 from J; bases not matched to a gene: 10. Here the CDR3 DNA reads TGTGCCAGCAGTTGGGGGGGGACGCGAGGGGAGCAGTTCTTC. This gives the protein CASSWGGTRGEQFF.

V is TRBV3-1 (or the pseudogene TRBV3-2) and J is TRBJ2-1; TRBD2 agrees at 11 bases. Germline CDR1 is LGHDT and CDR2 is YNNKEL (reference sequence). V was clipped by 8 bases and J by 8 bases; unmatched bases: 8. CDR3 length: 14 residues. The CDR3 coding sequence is TGTGCCAGCCGTCATAGCGGGAGGGCCGATGAGCAGTTCTTC. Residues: CASRHSGRADEQFF.

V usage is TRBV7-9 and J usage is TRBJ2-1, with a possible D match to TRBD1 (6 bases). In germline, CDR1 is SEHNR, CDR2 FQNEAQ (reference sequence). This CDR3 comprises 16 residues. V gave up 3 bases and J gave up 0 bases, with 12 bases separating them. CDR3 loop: CASSLPGQSSYNEQFF. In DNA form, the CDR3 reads TGTGCCAGCAGCTTGCCTGGACAGAGCTCCTACAATGAGCAGTTCTTC. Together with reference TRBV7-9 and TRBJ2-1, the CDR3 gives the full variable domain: DTGVSQNPRHKITKRGQNVTFRCDPISEHNRLYWYRQTLGQGPEFLTYFQNEAQLEKSRLLSDRFSAERPKGSFSTLEIQRTEQGDSAMYLCASSLPGQSSYNEQFFGPGTRLTVL.

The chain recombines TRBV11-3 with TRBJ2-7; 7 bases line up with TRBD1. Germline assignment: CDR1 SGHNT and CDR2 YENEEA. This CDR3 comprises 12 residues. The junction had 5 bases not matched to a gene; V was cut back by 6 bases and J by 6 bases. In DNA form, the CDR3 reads TGTGCCAGCAGTTTCTCAGGGGGCGAGCAGTACTTC. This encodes CASSFSGGEQYF.

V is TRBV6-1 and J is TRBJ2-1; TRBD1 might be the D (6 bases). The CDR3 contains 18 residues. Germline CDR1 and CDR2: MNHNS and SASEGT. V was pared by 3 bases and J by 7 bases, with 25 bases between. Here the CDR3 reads CASSDGRSVGALFNEQFF. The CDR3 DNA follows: TGTGCCAGCAGTGACGGCCGCTCGGTGGGGGCCCTCTTTAATGAGCAGTTCTTC.

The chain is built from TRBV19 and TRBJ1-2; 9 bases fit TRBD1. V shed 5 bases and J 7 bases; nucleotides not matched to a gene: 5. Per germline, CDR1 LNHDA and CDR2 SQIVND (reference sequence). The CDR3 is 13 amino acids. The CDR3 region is CASSLQGALGYTF. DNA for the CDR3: TGTGCCAGTAGTCTACAGGGGGCGCTTGGCTACACCTTC.

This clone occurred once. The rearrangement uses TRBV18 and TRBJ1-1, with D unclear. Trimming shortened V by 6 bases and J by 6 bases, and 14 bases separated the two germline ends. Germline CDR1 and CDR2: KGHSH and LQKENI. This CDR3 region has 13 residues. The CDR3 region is CASSGIHGAEAFF. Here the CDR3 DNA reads TGTGCCAGCTCCGGAATTCACGGGGCTGAAGCTTTCTTT.

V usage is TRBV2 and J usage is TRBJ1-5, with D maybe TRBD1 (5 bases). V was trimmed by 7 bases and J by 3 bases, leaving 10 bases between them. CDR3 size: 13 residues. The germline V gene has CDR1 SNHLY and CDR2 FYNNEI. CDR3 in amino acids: CASMDNYNQPQHF. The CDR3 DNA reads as TGTGCCAGCATGGACAACTACAATCAGCCCCAGCATTTT.

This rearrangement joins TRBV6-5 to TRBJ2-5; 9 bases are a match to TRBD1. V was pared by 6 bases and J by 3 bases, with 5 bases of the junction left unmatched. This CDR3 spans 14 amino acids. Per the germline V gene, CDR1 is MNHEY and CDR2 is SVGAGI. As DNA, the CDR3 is TGTGCCAGCAGACCTCGGACAGGGGAAGAGACCCAGTACTTC. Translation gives CASRPRTGEETQYF.

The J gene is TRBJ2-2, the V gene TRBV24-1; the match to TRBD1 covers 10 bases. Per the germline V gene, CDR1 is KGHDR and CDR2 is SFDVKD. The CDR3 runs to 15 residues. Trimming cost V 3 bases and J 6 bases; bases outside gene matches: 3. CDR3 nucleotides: TGTGCCACCAGTGATCCCGGGACAGGGGCCGGGGAGCTGTTTTTT. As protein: CATSDPGTGAGELFF.

The CDR3 reads CASSLGQGMMNTEAFF. CDR3 DNA: TGTGCCAGCAGCTTGGGACAGGGAATGATGAACACTGAAGCTTTCTTT. The gene calls are TRBV5-8 and TRBJ1-1; TRBD1 matches 7 bases. The CDR3 runs 16 residues. Germline V lookup: CDR1 SGHTS, CDR2 YDEGEE. Unmatched junction bases numbered 5, after V lost 0 bases and J lost 0 bases.

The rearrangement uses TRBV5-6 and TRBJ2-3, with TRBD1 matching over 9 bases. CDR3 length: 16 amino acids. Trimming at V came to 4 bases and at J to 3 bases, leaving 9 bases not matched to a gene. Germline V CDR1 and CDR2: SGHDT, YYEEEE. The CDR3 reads CASSLGQGSTTDTQYF. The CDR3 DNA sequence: TGTGCCAGCAGCCTTGGACAGGGGAGTACAACAGATACGCAGTATTTT.

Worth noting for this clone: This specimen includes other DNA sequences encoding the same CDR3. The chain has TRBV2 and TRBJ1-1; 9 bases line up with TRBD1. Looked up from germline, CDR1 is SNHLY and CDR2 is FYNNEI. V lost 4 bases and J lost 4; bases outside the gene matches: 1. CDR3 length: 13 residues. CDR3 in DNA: TGTGCCAGCAGTGGGGACAGGGCCACTGAAGCTTTCTTT. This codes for CASSGDRATEAFF. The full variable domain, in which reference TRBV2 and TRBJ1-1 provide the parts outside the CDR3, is EPEVTQTPSHQVTQMGQEVILRCVPISNHLYFYWYRQILGQKVEFLVSFYNNEISEKSEIFDDQFSVERPDGSNFTLKIRSTKLEDSAMYFCASSGDRATEAFFGQGTRLTVV.

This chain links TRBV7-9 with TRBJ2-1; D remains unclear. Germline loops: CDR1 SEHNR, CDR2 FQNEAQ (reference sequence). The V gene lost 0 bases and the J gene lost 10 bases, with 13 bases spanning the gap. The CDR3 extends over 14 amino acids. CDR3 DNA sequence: TGTGCCAGCAGCTTAGCAGTCGTACAATCCGAGCAGTTCTTC. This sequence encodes CASSLAVVQSEQFF.

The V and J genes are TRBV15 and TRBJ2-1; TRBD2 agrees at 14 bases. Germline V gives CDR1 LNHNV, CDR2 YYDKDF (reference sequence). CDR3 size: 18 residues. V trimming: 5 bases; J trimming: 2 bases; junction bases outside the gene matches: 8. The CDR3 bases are TGTGCCACCAGCGGGGGACTAGCGGGAGAAGGGACCTACAATGAGCAGTTCTTC. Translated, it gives CATSGGLAGEGTYNEQFF.

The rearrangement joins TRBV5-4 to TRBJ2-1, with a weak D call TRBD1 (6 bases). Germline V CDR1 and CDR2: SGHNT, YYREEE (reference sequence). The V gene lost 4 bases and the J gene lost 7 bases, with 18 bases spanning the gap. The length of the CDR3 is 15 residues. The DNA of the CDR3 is TGTGCCAGCAGCCCCCGGACAGAAGTTTGGAATGAGCAGTTCTTC. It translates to CASSPRTEVWNEQFF.